The T cell receptor (beta chain) described here comes from a study of cytomegalovirus exposure and HLA in healthy donors. Study results and caveats: Reportedly, fewer N-insertions than the 666-donor mean appeared in an Asian-associated ancestry cluster in a later analysis. In a later analysis, HLA-associated TCR beta chains were more clonally expanded than equally common others.

Primers included in the PCR were 60 Vbeta and 13 Jbeta primers. Libraries were prepared by immunoSEQ multiplex PCR; TCRdb keeps only in-frame clonotypes and omits some of them. The table lists fewer than 150,000 clones. Points on this clone: Its cognate antigen is unknown.

V was pared by 0 bases and J by 6 bases, with 2 bases of the junction left unmatched. CDR3 size: 14 residues. The germline V gene encodes CDR1 SGHRS and CDR2 YFSETQ. The sequence came from a woman aged 55-70 years in good health and CMV-seronegative. The sequenced sample was PBMCs. The chain is built from TRBV5-1 and TRBJ1-4; 7 bases are a match to TRBD1. The CDR3 region is CASSLVGTDEKLFF. For the CDR3, the DNA is TGCGCCAGCAGCTTGGTTGGGACAGATGAAAAACTGTTTTTT.